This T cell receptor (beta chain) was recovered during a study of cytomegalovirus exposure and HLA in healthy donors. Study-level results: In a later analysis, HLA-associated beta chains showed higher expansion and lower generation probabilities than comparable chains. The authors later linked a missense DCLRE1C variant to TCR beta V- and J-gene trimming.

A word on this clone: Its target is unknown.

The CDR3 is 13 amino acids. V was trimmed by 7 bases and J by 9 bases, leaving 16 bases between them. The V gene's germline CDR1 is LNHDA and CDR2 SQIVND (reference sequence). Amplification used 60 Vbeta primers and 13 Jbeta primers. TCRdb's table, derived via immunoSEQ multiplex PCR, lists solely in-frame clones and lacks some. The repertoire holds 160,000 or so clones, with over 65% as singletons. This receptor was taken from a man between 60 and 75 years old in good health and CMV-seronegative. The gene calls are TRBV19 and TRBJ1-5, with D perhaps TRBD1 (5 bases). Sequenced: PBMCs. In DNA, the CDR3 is TGTGCCAGTAACAAACTCCAGGGAGGGCCCCAGCATTTT. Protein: CASNKLQGGPQHF.